The 19 T cell receptor beta chains below were found in one sample sequenced in a study of preoperative IRX-2 immunotherapy in early breast cancer. Measured with immunoSEQ multiplex PCR; TCRdb has only the in-frame clones, and not every one. The sample holds 15,000 to 25,000 clones; just under 85% are singletons and the top ten take roughly 1.2%. Treatment here: preoperative locoregional IRX-2 cytokine immunotherapy. This sample comprised lymph node tissue, obtained after IRX-2 immunotherapy. These receptor sequences come from a human donor with breast cancer.

The chain employs TRBV6-7 and TRBJ2-7; 9 positions agree with TRBD1. TRBV6-7 is an ORF; its function is uncertain. Unmatched junction bases numbered 10, after V lost 6 bases and J lost 4 bases. This CDR3 is built from 15 residues. CDR3: CASRATGTGTYEQYF. For the CDR3, the DNA is TGTGCCAGCAGGGCTACCGGGACAGGGACGTACGAGCAGTACTTC.

The chain has TRBV28 and TRBJ2-5; 8 bases match TRBD2. The CDR3 contains 14 residues. The V segment lost 6 bases and the J segment 2 bases; nucleotides outside the gene matches: 5. Germline-derived CDR1 and CDR2 are MDHEN and SYDVKM. The CDR3 nucleotides are TGTGCCAGCAGACAGACTAGCGCACAAGAGACCCAGTACTTC. Protein product: CASRQTSAQETQYF.

This chain joins TRBV11-3 and TRBJ1-4, with a possible D match to TRBD1 (5 bases). The V gene lost 3 bases and the J gene lost 5 bases, with 13 bases spanning the gap. The CDR3 totals 15 residues. CDR1 SGHNT and CDR2 YENEEA come from the germline V gene. DNA for the CDR3: TGTGCCAGCAGCTTGTTTGACAGCGGAAATGAAAAACTGTTTTTT. Its protein is CASSLFDSGNEKLFF.

The rearrangement links TRBV6-8 to TRBJ1-2; TRBD1 matches at 9 bases. The V segment lost 10 bases and the J segment 5 bases; nucleotides outside the gene matches: 8. The germline V gene encodes CDR1 MNHGY and CDR2 SAAAGT. The CDR3 contains 13 residues. CDR3: CAISPGQGYGYTF. DNA of the CDR3: TGTGCCATCAGCCCGGGACAGGGATATGGCTACACCTTC.

This rearrangement joins TRBV15 to TRBJ2-3; possible D gene TRBD1, 6 bases. Between the trimmed V and J ends, which lost 6 bases and 1 base, there was a span of 11 bases. Germline V CDR1 and CDR2: LNHNV, YYDKDF (reference sequence). The length of the CDR3 is 14 residues. The CDR3 nucleotides read TGTGCCACCAGTAGAAGGACAGGCACAGATACGCAGTATTTT. Translating gives CATSRRTGTDTQYF.

The CDR3 loop is CASSERFRGYGYTF. CDR3 in DNA: TGTGCCAGCAGTGAAAGGTTCAGGGGTTATGGCTACACCTTC. The V gene is TRBV6-7, the J gene TRBJ1-2; a possible D gene is TRBD1 (6 bases). TRBV6-7 is filed as an ORF, its function uncertain. The V end was cut by 5 bases, the J end by 5 bases, with 15 bases between. This CDR3 comprises 14 residues.

The rearrangement links TRBV6-8 to TRBJ1-6; D unclear. The CDR3 covers 12 residues. V lost 5 bases to trimming and J lost 9 bases, with 8 bases between them. CDR1 MNHGY and CDR2 SAAAGT come from the germline V gene. In DNA, the CDR3 is TGTGCCAGCAGTGATCCGGGTTCACCCCTCCACTTT. Encoded protein: CASSDPGSPLHF.

The chain combines TRBV11-3 with TRBJ1-3, with D tentatively TRBD1 (5 bases). This CDR3 is 14 amino acids long. Trimming pared 3 bases from V and 4 bases from J, leaving 10 bases between. Looked up from germline, CDR1 is SGHNT and CDR2 is YENEEA. CDR3 DNA sequence: TGTGCCAGCAGCTTGACAGTGGAGGGAAACACCATATATTTT. Its protein is CASSLTVEGNTIYF.

The V and J genes are TRBV5-1 and TRBJ1-4, with 8 bases matching TRBD1. The junction had 6 bases not matched to a gene; V was cut back by 4 bases and J by 7 bases. The germline V gene encodes CDR1 SGHRS and CDR2 YFSETQ. This CDR3 contains 14 residues. CDR3 sequence (DNA): TGCGCCAGCAGCCCCCAGGGGGCGAGTGAAAAACTGTTTTTT. This encodes CASSPQGASEKLFF.

DNA for the CDR3: TGTGCCAGCAGCCCGACACCCTACAATGAGCAGTTCTTC. It yields the protein CASSPTPYNEQFF. The chain carries TRBV28 and TRBJ2-1; D not certain. The germline V gene encodes CDR1 MDHEN and CDR2 SYDVKM. The CDR3 contains 13 residues. Trimming removed 6 bases from V and 2 bases from J, with 8 bases in between.

V gene TRBV6-8 combines with J gene TRBJ2-5, with 8 bases lining up with TRBD1. The CDR3 is 15 residues long. Germline assignment: CDR1 MNHGY and CDR2 SAAAGT. After removal of 7 bases from V and 6 bases from J, the junction contained 13 bases not matched to a gene. CDR3: CASTQSQGARQTQYF. Written as DNA, the CDR3 is TGTGCCAGCACCCAATCTCAGGGGGCTCGGCAGACCCAGTACTTC.

The chain combines TRBV10-3 with TRBJ2-1; possibly TRBD1 for D (6 bases). The CDR3 is 12 amino acids. Germline CDR1 ENHRY, CDR2 SYGVKD. The V gene lost 7 bases and the J gene lost 7 bases, with 11 bases spanning the gap. The DNA of the CDR3 is TGTGCCATCACCGACAGGCTGAATGAGCAGTTCTTC. This gives the protein CAITDRLNEQFF.

The chain links TRBV14 to TRBJ2-5, with TRBD1 as a possible D gene (5 bases). This CDR3 is built from 16 residues. Germline CDR1 is SGHDN and CDR2 is FVKESK. V gave up 4 bases and J gave up 3 bases, with 18 bases separating them. The CDR3 sequence: CASSPNGYRIEETQYF. For the CDR3, the DNA is TGTGCCAGCAGCCCGAATGGATACAGGATAGAAGAGACCCAGTACTTC.

This rearrangement joins TRBV23-1 to TRBJ2-1, with D possibly TRBD2 on 6 matching bases. TRBV23-1 is assigned to the ORF class and has an uncertain function. The V gene lost 6 bases and the J gene lost 3 bases, with 18 bases spanning the gap. The CDR3 is 16 residues long. CDR3 bases: TGCGCCAGCAGCCAAGATCCTAGCGCCTTCTACAATGAGCAGTTCTTC. As protein: CASSQDPSAFYNEQFF.

The chain employs TRBV25-1 and TRBJ1-4; D gene unclear. The CDR3 runs to 13 residues. The germline gives CDR1 MGHDK, CDR2 SYGVNS. Trimming shortened V by 0 bases and J by 7 bases, and 6 bases separated the two germline ends. Here the CDR3 DNA reads TGTGCCAGCAGTGAATATGACGGTGAAAAACTGTTTTTT. It specifies CASSEYDGEKLFF.

J is TRBJ1-1 and V is TRBV11-3; D is undetermined. The germline gives CDR1 SGHNT, CDR2 YENEEA. V dropped 3 bases and J dropped 0 bases, with 8 bases sitting between them. The CDR3 runs 14 residues. CDR3 DNA sequence: TGTGCCAGCAGCTTGCGGCAAATGAACACTGAAGCTTTCTTT. It yields the protein CASSLRQMNTEAFF.

The chain is built from TRBV11-3 and TRBJ1-1; 7 nucleotides agree with TRBD1. J was trimmed by 8 bases and V by 5 bases; bases with no gene match: 11. The CDR3 runs 14 residues. From germline, CDR1 is SGHNT and CDR2 YENEEA. The CDR3 bases are TGTGCCAGCAGCCAGACAGGGTCCCAACGGGAAGCTTTCTTT. Its protein is CASSQTGSQREAFF.

J is TRBJ1-1 and V is TRBV29-1, with TRBD1 matching over 7 bases. V was pared by 3 bases and J by 8 bases, with 6 bases of the junction left unmatched. The CDR3 runs to 12 residues. Germline values: CDR1 SQVTM, CDR2 ANQGSEA. The CDR3 sequence is CSVDPDRREAFF. CDR3 DNA sequence: TGCAGCGTTGATCCGGACAGGAGAGAAGCTTTCTTT.

V usage is TRBV6-1 and J usage is TRBJ2-3; unclear D gene. Germline assignment: CDR1 MNHNS and CDR2 SASEGT. The V and J ends lost 0 bases and 8 bases respectively, with 9 bases between them. This CDR3 spans 13 amino acids. CDR3 loop: CASSEAHYLTQYF. CDR3 DNA sequence: TGTGCCAGCAGTGAAGCGCACTATCTTACGCAGTATTTT.